This TCR beta chain emerged from a study of blood T cell repertoires in COVID-19. At the level of the study: Acute and convalescent COVID-19 specimens originated in the United States, Italy and Spain. In each case, the material was cDNA or gDNA derived from T cells, B-cell-depleted T cells, or PBMCs.

The V gene lost 5 bases and the J gene lost 6 bases, with 7 bases spanning the gap. The germline gives CDR1 MNHEY, CDR2 SVGAGI. The CDR3 extends over 12 amino acids. As handled by the study authors: Amplification of reference gene primers provided the estimated nucleated cell counts. This table comes from immunoSEQ multiplex PCR, and its TCRdb copy is limited to in-frame clones, with some not included. V and J calls and clone size come straight from that table; D and trimming were deduced from the DNA. The repertoire holds about 86,000 clones, 65% to 85% seen once, with 10% to 12% in the top ten. The TCR was taken from a man aged 70 or older with acute or convalescent COVID-19. Sequencing used peripheral blood. The chain joins TRBV6-5 to TRBJ2-2; D gene unclear. The CDR3 DNA follows: TGTGCCAGCAGTCCTACGGCCGGGGAGCTGTTTTTT. This gives the protein CASSPTAGELFF.